The 11 T cell receptor beta chains below were found in one sample sequenced in a study of blood T cell repertoires in COVID-19. Measured with immunoSEQ multiplex PCR; TCRdb has only the in-frame clones, and not every one. This table has around 50,000 clones, 83% appearing once. Material for sequencing was peripheral blood. These receptors came from a human donor in a cohort sampled during active COVID-19.

This clone was seen once. The gene calls are TRBV21-1 and TRBJ1-6; the table gives TRBD1 as D, unverified against the DNA. TRBV21-1 is a recognized pseudogene. The CDR3 spans 17 residues. CDR3 region: CASRNQGWSSYNSPLHF. The CDR3 DNA is TGTGCCAGCAGAAACCAGGGCTGGAGCTCCTATAATTCACCCCTCCACTTT.

The J gene is TRBJ1-4, the V gene TRBV10-1, with D uncertain. Germline V gene lookup returns CDR1 WNHNN and CDR2 SYGVQD (reference sequence). This CDR3 has 15 amino acids. V was shortened by 0 bases and J by 2 bases, with 7 bases between the two germline ends. The CDR3: CASSESSRTNEKLFF. The CDR3 region has the DNA TGCGCCAGCAGTGAGTCGAGCAGGACTAATGAAAAACTGTTTTTT.

The chain links TRBV30 to TRBJ1-1; tentatively, D is TRBD1 (5 bases). CDR1 is GTSNPN and CDR2 is SVGIG in the germline V gene (reference sequence). The CDR3 is 13 residues long. V was pared by 2 bases and J by 0 bases, with 7 bases between. The CDR3 sequence: CAWSWGVNTEAFF. CDR3 bases: TGTGCCTGGAGTTGGGGGGTGAACACTGAAGCTTTCTTT.

The chain is built from TRBV6-5 and TRBJ1-2; 10 nucleotides match TRBD1. The germline V gene encodes CDR1 MNHEY and CDR2 SVGAGI. The length of the CDR3 is 14 residues. V was pared by 6 bases and J by 3 bases, with 4 bases of the junction left unmatched. The CDR3 protein is CASRPGTGDYGYTF. In DNA form, the CDR3 reads TGTGCCAGCAGGCCCGGGACAGGGGACTATGGCTACACCTTC.

In its sample, this clone was seen once. The rearrangement joins TRBV24-1 to TRBJ2-7, with TRBD1 identical over 10 bases. The junction had 2 bases not matched to a gene; V was cut back by 4 bases and J by 6 bases. Germline lookup yields CDR1 KGHDR and CDR2 SFDVKD. CDR3 size: 13 residues. The CDR3 reads CATSDRDRGEQYF. The CDR3 coding sequence is TGTGCCACCAGTGACCGGGACAGGGGCGAGCAGTACTTC.

The V call is TRBV7-2, the J call TRBJ1-3; D may be TRBD1 (5 bases). This CDR3 contains 16 residues. Trimming took off 4 bases at V and 0 bases at J, with 13 bases between the two ends. Germline V gene data show CDR1 as SGHTA and CDR2 as FQGNSA. Here the CDR3 DNA reads TGTGCCAGCAGCTCTCAGGGACTCCCCTCTGGAAACACCATATATTTT. Its translation is CASSSQGLPSGNTIYF.

V and J are TRBV6-6 and TRBJ2-7, with unresolved D. The CDR3 runs to 12 residues. The V gene lost 4 bases and the J gene lost 4 bases, with 8 bases spanning the gap. CDR1 is MNHNY, CDR2 SVGAGI, per germline (reference sequence). The CDR3 here is CASSSSSYEQYF. As DNA, the CDR3 is TGTGCCAGCAGTTCCTCTAGTTACGAGCAGTACTTC.

CDR3 sequence (DNA): TGTGCCAGCAGTTTCCTCCGGGGGAGTGGCTACACCTTC. Protein: CASSFLRGSGYTF. The chain uses TRBV27 and TRBJ1-2; D may be TRBD1 (5 bases). V was clipped by 3 bases and J by 7 bases, with 12 bases between them. From germline, CDR1 is MNHEY and CDR2 SMNVEV (reference sequence). The CDR3 extends over 13 amino acids.

This clone showed up just a few times. The chain couples TRBV10-1 to TRBJ1-2; 7 bases align to TRBD1. V shed 5 bases and J 2 bases; nucleotides not matched to a gene: 2. Germline V gene lookup returns CDR1 WNHNN and CDR2 SYGVQD (reference sequence). This CDR3 has 13 amino acids. The CDR3 DNA is TGCGCCAGCAGTTTGGACAGGAACTATGGCTACACCTTC. This encodes CASSLDRNYGYTF.

The chain is built from TRBV4-3 and TRBJ1-2; no reliable D call. Deletions cut 0 bases from V and 2 bases from J, with 4 bases between. Germline CDR1 reads LGHNA; CDR2 reads YSLEER. CDR3 length: 13 amino acids. The CDR3 DNA is TGCGCCAGCAGCCAAGACAGGAACTATGGCTACACCTTC. Protein: CASSQDRNYGYTF.

The chain links TRBV28 to TRBJ1-1; D possibly corresponds to TRBD1 (5 bases). The CDR3 runs 14 residues. Germline-derived CDR1 and CDR2 are MDHEN and SYDVKM. Trimming removed 2 bases at V and 4 bases at J, with 11 bases between. The CDR3, as DNA: TGTGCCAGCAGTTTAGCCGGGGGGACCACTGAAGCTTTCTTT. This codes for CASSLAGGTTEAFF.